This entry concerns a single T cell receptor (beta chain). V shed 1 base and J shed 9 bases, with 12 bases lying between them. The germline gives CDR1 SGDLS, CDR2 YYNGEE. The CDR3 runs 13 residues. Participant ages covered about 18 to 90 years across 24 US areas. The study assigned cohorts using participant-reported clinical history. This entry is derived from a study of blood T cell repertoires in COVID-19. At the level of the study: Sites in the United States, Italy and Spain provided acute and convalescent COVID-19 samples. In each case, the material was cDNA or gDNA derived from T cells, B-cell-depleted T cells, or PBMCs.

This table comes from immunoSEQ multiplex PCR, and its TCRdb copy is limited to in-frame clones, with some not included. Here the sample spans around 250,000 clones, around 84% being singletons. The chain links TRBV9 to TRBJ2-3; tentatively, D is TRBD2 (6 bases). The sequencing sample was made of PBMCs or T cells enriched from blood (not recorded which). The receptor was isolated from a man aged 40-50 years who had been exposed to COVID-19. The CDR3 DNA follows: TGTGCCAGCAGCGTAAAATCGGGGGACACGCAGTATTTT. Residues: CASSVKSGDTQYF.